This TCR beta chain was retrieved from a study of PD-L1 blockade in urothelial cancer. Across the study: Male sex and bladder-origin urothelial cancer characterized about 90% of the roughly 30 patients. Blood was tested 3 weeks (second dose) and 6 weeks into treatment.

This clone was seen more than once but under ten times. Time point in this sample: pretreatment peripheral blood. Assay: immunoSEQ multiplex PCR; the TCRdb copy retains only in-frame clones and omits some. This sample has 40,000 or so clones, with 75% to 85% found just once. Looked up from germline, CDR1 is SEHNR and CDR2 is FQNEAQ (reference sequence). V lost 6 bases, J lost 5 bases, and 17 bases lay in between. This CDR3 has 16 residues. The receptor's source is a man aged 55 to 70 with urothelial cancer. Sequenced here: PBMCs, sampled around atezolizumab (anti-PD-L1) treatment. The V and J genes are TRBV7-9 and TRBJ1-6; D might be TRBD1 (6 bases). The CDR3 bases are TGTGCCAGCAGGGTTGTCTCCGGACAGAATAATTCACCCCTCCACTTT. It yields the protein CASRVVSGQNNSPLHF.